The clone carrying this T cell receptor (beta chain) came up many times. RNA transcripts served as the template for amplifying TCR beta CDR3 regions. During a first-round RT-PCR of the TCR CDR3, the HTBI primer set was used. TCRdb ran MiXCR on the multiplex PCR reads and lists one entry per CDR3 protein. Of about 260,000 distinct CDR3 sequences listed, about 25% are singletons. CDR3 length: 12 residues. Germline loops: CDR1 SGHRS, CDR2 YFSETQ. Trimming cost V 4 bases and J 4 bases, with 9 bases left between them. The data were taken from a study of T cells in Graves' hyperthyroidism and ophthalmopathy. About the study: Prior to any treatment, at the point of initial diagnosis, peripheral blood was collected.

This chain joins TRBV5-1 and TRBJ2-7; D is unclear. The clonotype comes from a man aged 35-49 years with Graves' hyperthyroidism that later progressed to Graves' ophthalmopathy. The sequenced sample consisted of blood. In nucleotides, the CDR3 is TGCGCCAGCAGCCGCAGCCGTTACGAGCAGTACTTC. It is translated as CASSRSRYEQYF.